This entry lists 17 T cell receptor beta chains sequenced from one sample in a study of control samples from healthy donors and cancer patients. Sequencing used immunoSEQ multiplex PCR; TCRdb keeps in-frame clones, though not all of them. The profile shows around 110,000 clones, 80% to 90% of them singletons. Specimen: PBMCs. The receptor source for this set is a woman aged 50 to 65 with colorectal cancer.

The chain has TRBV18 and TRBJ2-2; D perhaps matches TRBD2 (6 bases). The germline gives CDR1 KGHSH, CDR2 LQKENI. V lost 3 bases and J lost 4, with 15 bases in between. CDR3 length: 16 amino acids. The CDR3 DNA sequence: TGTGCCAGCTCACCTACCGGGACTTCCGCCACCGGGGAGCTGTTTTTT. It codes for CASSPTGTSATGELFF.

This clone appeared a single time. The chain recombines TRBV19 with TRBJ1-5; TRBD1 matches at 7 bases. J lost 5 bases, V lost 3 bases, and 10 bases had no gene match. Per germline, CDR1 LNHDA and CDR2 SQIVND (reference sequence). The CDR3 is made up of 16 amino acids. The CDR3 sequence is CASSMVGGASDQPQHF. The DNA of the CDR3 is TGTGCCAGTAGTATGGTAGGGGGCGCATCGGATCAGCCCCAGCATTTT.

The V and J genes are TRBV10-1 and TRBJ2-1; D is unresolved. Trimming removed 2 bases at V and 7 bases at J, with 18 bases between. The CDR3 length is 16 residues. The V gene's germline CDR1 is WNHNN and CDR2 SYGVQD (reference sequence). CDR3 sequence reads: CASSEEYRVPPNEQFF. CDR3 DNA sequence: TGCGCCAGCAGTGAGGAGTACCGGGTTCCGCCTAATGAGCAGTTCTTC.

The chain combines TRBV13 with TRBJ2-7; D perhaps matches TRBD2 (5 bases). The V gene's germline CDR1 is PRHDT and CDR2 FYEKMQ (reference sequence). Between the trimmed V and J ends, which lost 4 bases and 4 bases, there was a span of 14 bases. The CDR3 has 14 amino acids. This chain's CDR3 is CASSSGRGVYEQYF. The CDR3 nucleotides are TGTGCCAGCAGCTCTGGACGGGGAGTATACGAGCAGTACTTC.

The chain recombines TRBV7-6 with TRBJ2-1; 11 nucleotides align to TRBD2. Trimming took 2 bases from V and 5 from J; bases not matched to a gene: 14. Germline V CDR1 and CDR2: SGHVS, FNYEAQ. The CDR3 is 19 residues long. In nucleotides, the CDR3 is TGTGCCAGCAGCTTACGAATTGTGGTAGCGGGAGGGGCCGACAATGAGCAGTTCTTC. Encoded protein: CASSLRIVVAGGADNEQFF. The whole variable domain, remainder taken from reference TRBV7-6 and TRBJ2-1, is GAGVSQSPRYKVTKRGQDVALRCDPISGHVSLYWYRQALGQGPEFLTYFNYEAQQDKSGLPNDRFSAERPEGSISTLTIQRTEQRDSAMYRCASSLRIVVAGGADNEQFFGPGTRLTVL.

The V gene is TRBV5-1, the J gene TRBJ2-1; 8 nucleotides align to TRBD2. There are 14 residues in the CDR3. J gave up 14 bases and V 0 bases, and 10 bases lay outside the gene matches. Germline assignment: CDR1 SGHRS and CDR2 YFSETQ. The CDR3 region is CASSLAGRAGSEFF. The DNA of the CDR3 is TGCGCCAGCAGCTTGGCCGGGAGGGCGGGTTCGGAGTTCTTC.

The chain has TRBV5-1 and TRBJ1-3, with D uncertain. CDR3 length: 15 amino acids. Trimming shortened V by 4 bases and J by 3 bases, and 14 bases separated the two germline ends. In germline, CDR1 is SGHRS, CDR2 YFSETQ. In nucleotides, the CDR3 is TGCGCCAGCAGCCCCTGGCCCCAAATTGGAAACACCATATATTTT. Protein sequence: CASSPWPQIGNTIYF. Combining the CDR3 with reference TRBV5-1 and TRBJ1-3 gives the whole variable domain KAGVTQTPRYLIKTRGQQVTLSCSPISGHRSVSWYQQTPGQGLQFLFEYFSETQRNKGNFPGRFSGRQFSNSRSEMNVSTLELGDSALYLCASSPWPQIGNTIYFGEGSWLTVV.

The rearrangement links TRBV5-1 to TRBJ2-1; D call uncertain. Trimming stripped 0 bases from V and 7 bases from J, with 14 bases between. The CDR3 sequence is 15 residues long. Germline V gives CDR1 SGHRS, CDR2 YFSETQ. The CDR3 here is CASSLEVLRFNEQFF. CDR3 DNA sequence: TGCGCCAGCAGCTTGGAGGTGTTGCGTTTTAATGAGCAGTTCTTC.

V gene TRBV25-1 combines with J gene TRBJ1-2, with TRBD1 identical over 8 bases. The junction had 7 bases not matched to a gene; V was cut back by 2 bases and J by 2 bases. Germline assignment: CDR1 MGHDK and CDR2 SYGVNS. The length of the CDR3 is 16 residues. The chain's CDR3 is CASSENDRGSNYGYTF. The CDR3 nucleotides read TGTGCCAGCAGTGAAAACGACAGGGGTAGCAACTATGGCTACACCTTC.

V gene TRBV18 combines with J gene TRBJ1-1, with 9 bases identical to TRBD1. In germline, CDR1 is KGHSH, CDR2 LQKENI. The CDR3 covers 16 residues. The trim removed 1 base at V and 3 bases at J, leaving 6 bases unmatched. The CDR3 spells CASSPRRTGVDTEAFF. The CDR3 nucleotides are TGTGCCAGCTCACCACGGCGGACAGGGGTGGACACTGAAGCTTTCTTT. Complete variable domain (other parts from reference TRBV18 and TRBJ1-1): NAGVMQNPRHLVRRRGQEARLRCSPMKGHSHVYWYRQLPEEGLKFMVYLQKENIIDESGMPKERFSAEFPKEGPSILRIQQVVRGDSAAYFCASSPRRTGVDTEAFFGQGTRLTVV.

V gene TRBV25-1 combines with J gene TRBJ1-2, with D perhaps matching TRBD1 (6 bases). The CDR3 is made up of 16 amino acids. Trimming removed 5 bases at V and 3 bases at J, with 19 bases between. Germline-derived CDR1 and CDR2 are MGHDK and SYGVNS. CDR3 DNA: TGTGCCAGCAGTCGACAACAGGGACCTCGGGACTATGGCTACACCTTC. It specifies CASSRQQGPRDYGYTF.

A note on this clone: This clone may be a read error of a much larger clone one base away. J is TRBJ1-5 and V is TRBV12-3 or TRBV12-4; D uncertain. The CDR3 spans 12 residues. V lost 5 bases to trimming and J lost 1 base, with 3 bases between them. Written as DNA, the CDR3 is TGTGCCAGCAGTGACAGCAATCAGCCCCAGCATTTT. Protein: CASSDSNQPQHF.

This chain uses TRBV13 with TRBJ2-7, with TRBD2 matching over 7 bases. CDR1 and CDR2 from the germline V gene are PRHDT and FYEKMQ (reference sequence). V shed 5 bases, J shed 2 bases, and the junction held 9 bases outside the gene matches. The CDR3 has 15 residues. The CDR3 protein is CASSPWASGAYEQYF. The CDR3 nucleotides are TGTGCCAGCAGCCCGTGGGCTAGCGGAGCCTACGAGCAGTACTTC.

V is TRBV12-5 and J is TRBJ1-5, with 7 bases identical to TRBD1. Germline lookup yields CDR1 LGHNT and CDR2 FRNRAP. CDR3 length equals 13 residues. Trimming at V came to 6 bases and at J to 4 bases, leaving 3 bases not matched to a gene. The CDR3 DNA sequence: TGTGCTAGTGGGACAGGGCCGAATCAGCCCCAGCATTTT. Translation: CASGTGPNQPQHF.

J is TRBJ1-2 and V is TRBV5-6; 7 bases line up with TRBD1. V trimming: 5 bases; J trimming: 4 bases; junction bases outside the gene matches: 14. The length of the CDR3 is 16 residues. Germline V lookup: CDR1 SGHDT, CDR2 YYEEEE. The CDR3 DNA follows: TGTGCCAGCAGAGATGACAGGGAACGGGGAAGCTATGGCTACACCTTC. This gives the protein CASRDDRERGSYGYTF.

The chain uses TRBV11-2 and TRBJ2-1; D is uncertain. CDR3 size: 16 residues. Germline V CDR1 and CDR2: SGHAT, FQNNGV. V was cut by 5 bases and J by 3 bases, with 17 bases left in between. The CDR3 coding sequence is TGTGCCAGCAGCCCTCCGTTGAAGCTAGTCTACAATGAGCAGTTCTTC. This gives the protein CASSPPLKLVYNEQFF.

The J gene is TRBJ1-1, the V gene TRBV9; 7 nucleotides match TRBD1. This CDR3 spans 15 amino acids. Germline CDR1 reads SGDLS; CDR2 reads YYNGEE. The V segment lost 0 bases and the J segment 0 bases; nucleotides outside the gene matches: 2. Here the CDR3 reads CASSVGGQVNTEAFF. CDR3 nucleotide sequence: TGTGCCAGCAGCGTAGGTGGACAGGTGAACACTGAAGCTTTCTTT.